A selection of T cell receptor beta chains follows, all from one sample in a study of shared clonotypes between healthy human individuals. The assay was immunoSEQ multiplex PCR, and TCRdb's table has in-frame clones only and misses some. The table lists 1,500,000 or so clones, approximately 98.5% of them singletons. The specimen was naive CD4+ T cells sorted from blood. The origin of the receptors is a young man in good health. CDR3s include the opening cysteine and the closing phenylalanine or tryptophan. D genes are given only for firm matches. The size field is filled for only some rows; it gives once, few, many or a size class.

V gene: TRBV2; J gene: TRBJ2-1; D gene: TRBD1; clone size: once; CDR3 DNA: TGTGCCAGCAGGACTCGGACAGGGGAAAATGAGCAGTTCTTC; CDR3 protein: CASRTRTGENEQFF
V gene: TRBV4-1; J gene: TRBJ2-5; D gene: .; clone size: once; CDR3 DNA: TGCGCCAGCAGCCAAGATTTCAGCGGACTGAAAGAGACCCAGTACTTC; CDR3 protein: CASSQDFSGLKETQYF
V gene: TRBV19; J gene: TRBJ1-3; D gene: TRBD1; clone size: .; CDR3 DNA: TGTGCCAGTAGTACCAACCGGGACAGAATTTCTGGAAACACCATATATTTT; CDR3 protein: CASSTNRDRISGNTIYF
V gene: TRBV28; J gene: TRBJ2-7; D gene: TRBD2; clone size: .; CDR3 DNA: TGTGCCAGCAGTCACACTAGCGGGAGGGTCTACGAGCAGTACTTC; CDR3 protein: CASSHTSGRVYEQYF
V gene: TRBV5-1; J gene: TRBJ2-5; D gene: TRBD1; clone size: .; CDR3 DNA: TGCGCCAGCAGCGGAACCGGGACAGGGCTCCAAGAGACCCAGTACTTC; CDR3 protein: CASSGTGTGLQETQYF
V gene: TRBV30; J gene: TRBJ1-1; D gene: .; clone size: .; CDR3 DNA: TGTGCCTGGAGTGTACGGAGGGACACTGAAGCTTTCTTT; CDR3 protein: CAWSVRRDTEAFF
V gene: TRBV4-3; J gene: TRBJ2-7; D gene: TRBD1; clone size: .; CDR3 DNA: TGCGCCAGCAGCCAAGTGGGGACAGGACCCTACGAGCAGTACTTC; CDR3 protein: CASSQVGTGPYEQYF
V gene: TRBV4-1; J gene: TRBJ2-1; D gene: TRBD1; clone size: .; CDR3 DNA: TGCGCCAGCAGTCCAAGTCTTCGGACAGGGAACGTGTACAATGAGCAGTTCTTC; CDR3 protein: CASSPSLRTGNVYNEQFF
V gene: TRBV7-2; J gene: TRBJ1-5; D gene: .; clone size: .; CDR3 DNA: TGTGCCAGCAGCCCCTGGGACGCGGGAGGGCAGCCCCAGCATTTT; CDR3 protein: CASSPWDAGGQPQHF
V gene: TRBV27; J gene: TRBJ2-2; D gene: .; clone size: .; CDR3 DNA: TGTGCCAGCAGTCTCCACCCGACAGGCTCCGGGGAGCTGTTTTTT; CDR3 protein: CASSLHPTGSGELFF
V gene: TRBV14; J gene: TRBJ1-5; D gene: .; clone size: once; CDR3 DNA: TGTGCCAGCAGCCAAGTGAATCAGCCCCAGCATTTT; CDR3 protein: CASSQVNQPQHF
V gene: TRBV7-7; J gene: TRBJ2-1; D gene: .; clone size: .; CDR3 DNA: TGTGCCAGCAGCTGGGGACGGGGTCTACACAATGAGCAGTTCTTC; CDR3 protein: CASSWGRGLHNEQFF
V gene: TRBV7-9; J gene: TRBJ1-5; D gene: TRBD1; clone size: .; CDR3 DNA: TGTGCCAGCAGCTTTGGGGACAGGGGGTCCCAGCCCCAGCATTTT; CDR3 protein: CASSFGDRGSQPQHF
V gene: TRBV28; J gene: TRBJ2-2; D gene: .; clone size: .; CDR3 DNA: TGTGCCAGCAGTTTGACTACCGGGGAGCTGTTTTTT; CDR3 protein: CASSLTTGELFF
V gene: TRBV2; J gene: TRBJ1-1; D gene: TRBD1; clone size: .; CDR3 DNA: TGTGCCAGCAGTGAGTTAGTAACAGGGGTGAACACTGAAGCTTTCTTT; CDR3 protein: CASSELVTGVNTEAFF
V gene: TRBV9; J gene: TRBJ2-1; D gene: TRBD2; clone size: .; CDR3 DNA: TGTGCCAGCAGCATGACTAGCGGAGCCTACAATGAGCAGTTCTTC; CDR3 protein: CASSMTSGAYNEQFF
V gene: TRBV27; J gene: TRBJ2-7; D gene: .; clone size: .; CDR3 DNA: TGTGCCAGCAGTTTGGGGTACGAGCAGTACTTC; CDR3 protein: CASSLGYEQYF
V gene: TRBV4-1; J gene: TRBJ2-7; D gene: TRBD1; clone size: .; CDR3 DNA: TGCGCCAGCAGCCGCTCACAGGACAGGAGCTCCTACGAGCAGTACTTC; CDR3 protein: CASSRSQDRSSYEQYF
V gene: TRBV27; J gene: TRBJ2-3; D gene: .; clone size: .; CDR3 DNA: TGTGCCAGCAGTTTATTCAGCCTAAGCACAGATACGCAGTATTTT; CDR3 protein: CASSLFSLSTDTQYF
V gene: TRBV7-3; J gene: TRBJ2-5; D gene: TRBD1; clone size: .; CDR3 DNA: TGTGCCAGCAGCTCAAGGACAGGGAAAGAGACCCAGTACTTC; CDR3 protein: CASSSRTGKETQYF
V gene: TRBV18; J gene: TRBJ2-1; D gene: TRBD2; clone size: .; CDR3 DNA: TGTGCCAGCTCAGCGGGGGGATTTGGGTACAATGAGCAGTTCTTC; CDR3 protein: CASSAGGFGYNEQFF
V gene: TRBV5-4; J gene: TRBJ2-5; D gene: .; clone size: .; CDR3 DNA: TGTGCCAGCAGTCATTCGACAGAAGAGACCCAGTACTTC; CDR3 protein: CASSHSTEETQYF